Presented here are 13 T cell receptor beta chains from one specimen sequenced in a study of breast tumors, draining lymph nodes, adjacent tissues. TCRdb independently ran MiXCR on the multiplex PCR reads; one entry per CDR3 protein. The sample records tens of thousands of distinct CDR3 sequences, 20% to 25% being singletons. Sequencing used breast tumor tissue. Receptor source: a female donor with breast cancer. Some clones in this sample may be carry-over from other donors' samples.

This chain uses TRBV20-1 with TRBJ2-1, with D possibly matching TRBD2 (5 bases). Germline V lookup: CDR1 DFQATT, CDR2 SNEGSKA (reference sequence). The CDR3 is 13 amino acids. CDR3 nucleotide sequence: TGCAGCGCCCGCTTGGGAGATGACAATGAGCAGTTCTTC. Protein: CSARLGDDNEQFF.

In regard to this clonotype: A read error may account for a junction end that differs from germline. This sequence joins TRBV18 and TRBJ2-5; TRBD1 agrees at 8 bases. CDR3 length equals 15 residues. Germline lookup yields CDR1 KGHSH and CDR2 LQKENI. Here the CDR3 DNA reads TGTGCCAGCTCACCTAGGACAGGGAGACAAGAGACCCAGTGCTTC. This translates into CASSPRTGRQETQCF.

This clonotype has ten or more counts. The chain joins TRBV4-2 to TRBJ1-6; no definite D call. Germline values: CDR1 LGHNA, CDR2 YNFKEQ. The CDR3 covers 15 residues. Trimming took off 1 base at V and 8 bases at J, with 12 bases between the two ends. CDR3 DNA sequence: TGTGCCAGCAGCCAAGGCCTTACTCTGGATTCACCCCTCCACTTT. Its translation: CASSQGLTLDSPLHF.

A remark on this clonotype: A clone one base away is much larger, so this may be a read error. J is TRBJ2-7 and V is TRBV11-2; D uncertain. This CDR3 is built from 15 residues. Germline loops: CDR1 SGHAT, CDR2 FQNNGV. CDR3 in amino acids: CASSLSLQIRYGQYF. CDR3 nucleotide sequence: TGTGCCAGCAGCCTGTCTTTGCAGATTCGCTACGGGCAGTACTTC.

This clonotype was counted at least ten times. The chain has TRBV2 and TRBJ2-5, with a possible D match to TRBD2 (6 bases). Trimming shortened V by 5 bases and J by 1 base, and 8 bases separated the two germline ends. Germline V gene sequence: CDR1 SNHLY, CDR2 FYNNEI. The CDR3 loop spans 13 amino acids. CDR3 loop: CASSRDSQETQYF. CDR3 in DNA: TGTGCCAGCAGTCGGGACTCCCAAGAGACCCAGTACTTC.

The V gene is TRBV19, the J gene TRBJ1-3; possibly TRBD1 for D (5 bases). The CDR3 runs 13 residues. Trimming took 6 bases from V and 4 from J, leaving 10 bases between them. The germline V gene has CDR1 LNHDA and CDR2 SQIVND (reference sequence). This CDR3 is CASRQGVGNTIYF. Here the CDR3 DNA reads TGTGCCAGTAGGCAGGGAGTCGGAAACACCATATATTTT.

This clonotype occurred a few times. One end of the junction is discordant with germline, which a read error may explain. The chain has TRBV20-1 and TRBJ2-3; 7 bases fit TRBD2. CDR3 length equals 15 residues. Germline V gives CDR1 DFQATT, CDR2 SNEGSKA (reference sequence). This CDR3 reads CSARRASGYTDTQCF. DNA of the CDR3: TGCAGTGCTAGGAGGGCTAGCGGCTACACAGATACGCAGTGTTTT.

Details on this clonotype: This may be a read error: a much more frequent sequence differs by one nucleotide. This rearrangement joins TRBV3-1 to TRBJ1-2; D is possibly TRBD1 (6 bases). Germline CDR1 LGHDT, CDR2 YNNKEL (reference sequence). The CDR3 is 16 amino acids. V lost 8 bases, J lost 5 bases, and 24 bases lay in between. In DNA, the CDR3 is TGTGCCAGCTTTGGGAGGGGGGAGGGAGCAAGGTATGGCTACACCTTC. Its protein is CASFGRGEGARYGYTF.

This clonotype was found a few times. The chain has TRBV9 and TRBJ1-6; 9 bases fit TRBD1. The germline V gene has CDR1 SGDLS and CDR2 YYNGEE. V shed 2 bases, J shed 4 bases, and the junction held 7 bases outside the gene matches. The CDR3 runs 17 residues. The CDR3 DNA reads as TGTGCCAGCAGCGTCCGGGACAGGGCTTCATATAATTCACCCCTCCACTTT. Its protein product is CASSVRDRASYNSPLHF.

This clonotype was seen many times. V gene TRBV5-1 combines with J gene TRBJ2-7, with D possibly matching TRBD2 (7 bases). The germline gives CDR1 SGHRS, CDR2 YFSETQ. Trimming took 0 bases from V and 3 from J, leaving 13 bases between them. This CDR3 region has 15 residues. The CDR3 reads CASSLGGGTIYEQYF. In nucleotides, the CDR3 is TGCGCCAGCAGCTTGGGGGGGGGGACAATCTACGAGCAGTACTTC.

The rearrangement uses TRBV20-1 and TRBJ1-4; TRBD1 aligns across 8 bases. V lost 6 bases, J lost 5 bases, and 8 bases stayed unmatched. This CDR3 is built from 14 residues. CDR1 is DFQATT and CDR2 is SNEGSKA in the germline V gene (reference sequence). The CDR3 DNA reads TGCAGTGCCCTAGACCGACAGGGGAATGAAAAACTGTTTTTT. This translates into CSALDRQGNEKLFF.

The CDR3 DNA follows: TGTGCCAGCAGCTTACTAGGTGGGAGCTCCTACAATGAGCAGTTCTTC. Its protein is CASSLLGGSSYNEQFF. This chain joins TRBV5-5 and TRBJ2-1, with D possibly TRBD2 on 5 matching bases. The CDR3 spans 16 residues. V was cut by 2 bases and J by 0 bases, with 12 bases left in between. Germline V lookup: CDR1 SGHKS, CDR2 YYEKEE (reference sequence). Full variable domain (rest looked up from reference TRBV5-5 and TRBJ2-1): DAGVTQSPTHLIKTRGQQVTLRCSPISGHKSVSWYQQVLGQGPQFIFQYYEKEERGRGNFPDRFSARQFPNYSSELNVNALLLGDSALYLCASSLLGGSSYNEQFFGPGTRLTVL.

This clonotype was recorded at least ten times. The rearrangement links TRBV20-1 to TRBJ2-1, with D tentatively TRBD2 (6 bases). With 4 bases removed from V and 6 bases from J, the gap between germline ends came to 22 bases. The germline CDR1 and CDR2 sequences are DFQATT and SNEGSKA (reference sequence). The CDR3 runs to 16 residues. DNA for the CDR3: TGCAGTGCTAAGGAAAGTAGCGGTTCCTGGGGCAATGAGCAGTTCTTC. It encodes CSAKESSGSWGNEQFF.